This T cell receptor (beta chain) emerged from a study of cytomegalovirus exposure and HLA in healthy donors. PCR primers comprised 60 Vbeta and 13 Jbeta primers. The assay was immunoSEQ multiplex PCR, and TCRdb's table has in-frame clones only and misses some. The repertoire holds about 180,000 clones, 80% to 90% seen once, with 1% to 1.5% in the top ten. Germline values: CDR1 SGHTA, CDR2 FQGTGA. The CDR3 sequence is 12 residues long. V shed 3 bases and J shed 6 bases, with 8 bases lying between them. Source material: PBMCs. This chain joins TRBV7-3 and TRBJ1-2, with D tentatively TRBD1 (5 bases). This receptor was obtained from a girl aged 2 to 9 in good health and CMV-seropositive. CDR3 protein: CASSFQGNGYTF. For the CDR3, the DNA is TGTGCCAGCAGCTTCCAGGGAAATGGCTACACCTTC. Together with reference TRBV7-3 and TRBJ1-2, the CDR3 gives the full variable domain: GAGVSQTPSNKVTEKGKYVELRCDPISGHTALYWYRQSLGQGPEFLIYFQGTGAADDSGLPNDRFFAVRPEGSVSTLKIQRTERGDSAVYLCASSFQGNGYTFGSGTRLTVV.